These T cell receptor beta chains were read from a single sample in a study of blood T cell repertoires in COVID-19. Here immunoSEQ multiplex PCR was the method, and the copy in TCRdb shows in-frame clones only, minus some. This sample has 200,000 to 250,000 clones; approximately 90% occur once, and the top ten carry 3.5% to 5%. The sample consisted of PBMCs or T cells enriched from blood (not recorded which). These receptors were collected from a woman in her 30s who had recovered from COVID-19. Each CDR3 is given without its conserved first and last residue. Each record gives: V gene, J gene, CDR3 protein.

V: TRBV3-1/TRBV3-2; J: TRBJ1-6; CDR3: ASSQGTGSSPLH
V: TRBV19; J: TRBJ1-1; CDR3: ASHSSPGQDGTEAF
V: TRBV19; J: TRBJ2-4; CDR3: ASSIAGGENIQY
V: TRBV10-3; J: TRBJ1-1; CDR3: AAGDGYTEAF
V: TRBV30; J: TRBJ2-1; CDR3: AWSGRGEFREQF
V: TRBV6-4; J: TRBJ1-1; CDR3: ASSLPRAGVMGMNTEAF
V: TRBV7-8; J: TRBJ1-5; CDR3: ASSLEGTVDQPQH
V: TRBV27; J: TRBJ1-1; CDR3: ASSLIGVRTEAF
V: TRBV2; J: TRBJ1-2; CDR3: ASRRTGGYT
V: TRBV5-1; J: TRBJ2-1; CDR3: ASSLAGGDYNEQF
V: TRBV28; J: TRBJ2-1; CDR3: ASSRLAGSFYNEQF
V: TRBV9; J: TRBJ1-2; CDR3: ASSVDRGLGYT
V: TRBV7-8; J: TRBJ2-7; CDR3: ASSPSVHEQY
V: TRBV27; J: TRBJ1-6; CDR3: ASSLLIPYNSPLH
V: TRBV30; J: TRBJ1-5; CDR3: AWASQASHQPQH
V: TRBV29-1; J: TRBJ2-1; CDR3: SVPDSSGPYNEQF
V: TRBV27; J: TRBJ2-5; CDR3: ASSSADSQETQY
V: TRBV28; J: TRBJ1-4; CDR3: ASSQGQFNEKLF
V: TRBV28; J: TRBJ2-2; CDR3: ASNKQGMGTGELF
V: TRBV29-1; J: TRBJ1-1; CDR3: SAEVGVRDTEAF
V: TRBV27; J: TRBJ1-6; CDR3: ASSLIAEGENSPLH
V: TRBV19; J: TRBJ1-1; CDR3: ASSQDRDTEAF
V: TRBV3-1/TRBV3-2; J: TRBJ2-1; CDR3: ASSRETSGRASDNEQF
V: TRBV5-1; J: TRBJ1-2; CDR3: ASSLTREQRVGGYT
V: TRBV7-9; J: TRBJ2-7; CDR3: ASSLQTGSSYEQY
V: TRBV5-4; J: TRBJ1-1; CDR3: ASSQATGSPEAF
V: TRBV6-5; J: TRBJ2-1; CDR3: ASSYSLSSVNNEQF
V: TRBV6-2/TRBV6-3; J: TRBJ1-1; CDR3: ASSSEEVGLPTEAF
V: TRBV7-9; J: TRBJ2-2; CDR3: ATDFDRLPANTGELF
V: TRBV7-3; J: TRBJ1-2; CDR3: ASSSRGGANYGYT
V: TRBV20-1; J: TRBJ2-1; CDR3: SAERYNEQF
V: TRBV6-2/TRBV6-3; J: TRBJ2-7; CDR3: ASSYISAGGEPTRIYEQY
V: TRBV7-6; J: TRBJ2-1; CDR3: ASRPEPSGMGEQF
V: TRBV5-1; J: TRBJ2-6; CDR3: ASSFPTAPSGANVLT
V: TRBV2; J: TRBJ1-2; CDR3: ASSEVRAAEGYT